The sequence of this T cell receptor (beta chain) was determined in a study of PD-L1 blockade in urothelial cancer. Study-level background: Patients commenced atezolizumab around 2014, and it was given at 1,200 mg intravenously every 3 weeks. Blood yielded a median of approximately 140,000 T cells per sample.

The repertoire was sequenced with immunoSEQ multiplex PCR; TCRdb's copy has only in-frame clones and lacks some. The profile shows tens of thousands of clones, roughly 80% of them singletons. Patient disease was locally advanced or metastatic urothelial carcinoma. Pretreatment and on-treatment blood mononuclear cell samples were taken, totaling between 1 and 8 time points per patient. This CDR3 comprises 15 residues. CDR1 is ENHRY, CDR2 SYGVKD, per germline. V was shortened by 2 bases and J by 0 bases, with 8 bases between the two germline ends. The genes are TRBV10-3 and TRBJ1-5; no definite D call. This TCR was recovered from a man between 65 and 80 years old with urothelial cancer. Sequencing used PBMCs, obtained around atezolizumab (anti-PD-L1) treatment. CDR3 region: CAISEGQISNQPQHF. DNA of the CDR3: TGTGCCATCAGTGAGGGGCAGATTAGCAATCAGCCCCAGCATTTT.